The 21 T cell receptor beta chains below all came from one sample that was sequenced in a study of human T cells and chemical hapten exposure. TCRdb re-derived calls from the RACE reads in MiXCR, one entry per CDR3 protein. The sample has around 250,000 distinct CDR3 sequences; about 9% are singletons. The time point: pre-sensitization, week 0. Treatment described: therapeutic diphenylcyclopropenone sensitization with weekly scalp DPC. The source was whole blood, collected in connection with sensitization to the hapten diphenylcyclopropenone (DPC). The receptors come from a woman aged 40 to 55 with alopecia areata. Some clones in this sample may be carry-over from other donors' samples.

The V call is TRBV12-3 or TRBV12-4, the J call TRBJ1-2; no reliable D call. V was cut by 4 bases and J by 5 bases, with 14 bases left in between. The CDR3 has 14 amino acids. The DNA for the CDR3 is TGTGCCAGCAGTTGGCCCCAAGGCCCATATGGCTACACCTTC. Translation gives CASSWPQGPYGYTF.

This clonotype was found a few times. The CDR3 reads CASSFRGQYTDTQYF. The CDR3 DNA sequence: TGTGCCAGCAGCTTTAGGGGACAGTACACAGATACGCAGTATTTT. J is TRBJ2-3 and V is TRBV7-9; 7 positions match TRBD1. The CDR3 covers 15 residues. Germline V gives CDR1 SEHNR, CDR2 FQNEAQ (reference sequence). V dropped 3 bases and J dropped 2; count of bases not matched to a gene: 5.

This clonotype has more than one count but fewer than ten. DNA for the CDR3: TGTGCCAGCAGCTTAGGGCTCCATAACACTGAAGCTTTCTTT. Translating it yields CASSLGLHNTEAFF. The rearrangement joins TRBV7-2 to TRBJ1-1; D call uncertain. CDR1 and CDR2 from the germline V gene are SGHTA and FQGNSA. The CDR3 extends over 14 amino acids. V was trimmed by 1 base and J by 2 bases, leaving 8 bases between them.

The rearrangement joins TRBV5-1 to TRBJ2-7; 8 nucleotides match TRBD1. CDR3 size: 14 residues. Germline assignment: CDR1 SGHRS and CDR2 YFSETQ. The ends lost 4 bases at V and 5 bases at J; junction bases unmatched: 8. In DNA, the CDR3 is TGCGCCAGCAGCCCCGGACAGGGAACGGACGAGCAGTACTTC. Amino acids: CASSPGQGTDEQYF.

The V and J genes are TRBV5-6 and TRBJ2-3; D gene unclear. V dropped 3 bases and J dropped 7 bases, with 15 bases sitting between them. This CDR3 has 14 residues. From germline, CDR1 is SGHDT and CDR2 YYEEEE. CDR3 loop: CASSSFWRNHTQYF. The CDR3 nucleotides read TGTGCCAGCAGCTCCTTCTGGCGGAACCATACGCAGTATTTT.

This chain joins TRBV7-6 and TRBJ1-2; a possible D gene is TRBD1 (6 bases). The germline gives CDR1 SGHVS, CDR2 FNYEAQ. V was clipped by 2 bases and J by 4 bases, with 14 bases between them. The CDR3 spans 15 residues. CDR3 DNA sequence: TGTGCCAGCAGCTTAAGGACAGATCTCCTCTATGGCTACACCTTC. Its translation: CASSLRTDLLYGYTF. Combining the CDR3 with reference TRBV7-6 and TRBJ1-2 gives the whole variable domain GAGVSQSPRYKVTKRGQDVALRCDPISGHVSLYWYRQALGQGPEFLTYFNYEAQQDKSGLPNDRFSAERPEGSISTLTIQRTEQRDSAMYRCASSLRTDLLYGYTFGSGTRLTVV.

CDR3 residues: CASSPIGTGELFF. The CDR3 nucleotides are TGTGCCAGCAGCCCAATTGGAACCGGGGAGCTGTTTTTT. The chain employs TRBV14 and TRBJ2-2, with D hard to call. Germline CDR1 reads SGHDN; CDR2 reads FVKESK. The germline V and J ends were trimmed by 4 bases and 5 bases, with 8 bases remaining between them. The length of the CDR3 is 13 residues.

This clonotype was counted only a few times. V and J are TRBV20-1 and TRBJ1-6; no clear D. V was cut by 6 bases and J by 5 bases, with 14 bases left in between. This CDR3 region has 14 residues. CDR1 DFQATT and CDR2 SNEGSKA come from the germline V gene (reference sequence). This CDR3 is CSATQALNNSPLHF. The CDR3 DNA reads as TGCAGTGCCACTCAGGCGTTGAATAATTCACCCCTCCACTTT.

J is TRBJ1-6 and V is TRBV6-1; D unresolved. The germline V gene encodes CDR1 MNHNS and CDR2 SASEGT. Trimming shortened V by 2 bases and J by 7 bases, and 9 bases separated the two germline ends. The CDR3 sequence is 14 residues long. CDR3 sequence: CASSETTENSPLHF. CDR3 in DNA: TGTGCCAGCAGTGAAACGACCGAGAATTCACCCCTCCACTTT.

This clonotype was observed a few times. This rearrangement joins TRBV14 to TRBJ1-4, with a weak D call TRBD1 (6 bases). CDR3 size: 15 residues. CDR1 and CDR2 (germline): SGHDN, FVKESK. The V and J ends lost 3 bases and 7 bases respectively, with 15 bases between them. The CDR3 DNA reads as TGTGCCAGCAGCCAGCGACAGGTCCTCGGTGAAAAACTGTTTTTT. It yields the protein CASSQRQVLGEKLFF.

This clonotype has a handful of counts. In DNA form, the CDR3 reads TGTGCCAGCAGTGACTTGACTGGTACGCAGTATTTT. This sequence encodes CASSDLTGTQYF. The chain joins TRBV6-4 to TRBJ2-3; no clear D gene. Germline V gene lookup returns CDR1 MRHNA and CDR2 SNTAGT. V lost 1 base, J lost 8 bases, and 7 bases lay in between. The CDR3 runs to 12 residues.

The rearrangement uses TRBV20-1 and TRBJ2-3; D may match TRBD1 or TRBD2 (5 bases each). The length of the CDR3 is 14 residues. Trimming stripped 6 bases from V and 1 base from J, with 14 bases between. The germline V gene has CDR1 DFQATT and CDR2 SNEGSKA (reference sequence). In nucleotides, the CDR3 is TGCAGTGCCGCCGGACTCAGGGGCACAGATACGCAGTATTTT. Translating it yields CSAAGLRGTDTQYF.

The V call is TRBV24-1, the J call TRBJ2-1; 7 positions agree with TRBD1. This CDR3 spans 15 amino acids. The germline V gene has CDR1 KGHDR and CDR2 SFDVKD. Germline trimming cut 4 bases from V and 2 bases from J; bases unmatched to any gene: 4. This CDR3 reads CATSDLGQPYNEQFF. CDR3 DNA sequence: TGTGCCACCAGTGACTTGGGACAGCCCTACAATGAGCAGTTCTTC.

This clonotype came up a few times. V gene TRBV29-1 combines with J gene TRBJ2-1, with D tentatively TRBD2 (6 bases). CDR1 SQVTM and CDR2 ANQGSEA come from the germline V gene. The V end was cut by 5 bases, the J end by 2 bases, with 13 bases between. This CDR3 has 14 residues. CDR3 bases: TGCAGCGTTAGGGGTAGCGGCACCTACAATGAGCAGTTCTTC. This translates into CSVRGSGTYNEQFF.

There are a few counts of this clonotype. V gene TRBV30 combines with J gene TRBJ2-5; no definite D call. Per the germline V gene, CDR1 is GTSNPN and CDR2 is SVGIG (reference sequence). Trimming pared 2 bases from V and 2 bases from J, leaving 3 bases between. The CDR3 totals 11 residues. In DNA, the CDR3 is TGTGCCTGGAGTACGCAAGAGACCCAGTACTTC. It encodes CAWSTQETQYF.

This clonotype has just a few counts. The chain joins TRBV15 to TRBJ2-7; 10 nucleotides line up with TRBD1. The CDR3 has 14 residues. V shed 5 bases and J 4 bases; nucleotides not matched to a gene: 5. Germline CDR1 is LNHNV and CDR2 is YYDKDF (reference sequence). In DNA, the CDR3 is TGTGCCACCAGCTGGGACAGGGGCGGGTACGAGCAGTACTTC. This encodes CATSWDRGGYEQYF.

This clonotype occurred a few times. Here the CDR3 reads CASSFPAGGPFSYEQYF. Written as DNA, the CDR3 is TGCGCCAGCAGCTTTCCGGCAGGGGGCCCCTTCTCCTACGAGCAGTACTTC. The chain recombines TRBV5-1 with TRBJ2-7, with 8 bases that match TRBD1. CDR3 size: 17 residues. Trimming at V came to 2 bases and at J to 0 bases, leaving 10 bases not matched to a gene. Germline CDR1 reads SGHRS; CDR2 reads YFSETQ.

This clonotype was seen repeatedly, ten times or more. The J gene is TRBJ2-7, the V gene TRBV29-1; TRBD2 agrees at 9 bases. The junction had 3 bases not matched to a gene; V was cut back by 1 base and J by 2 bases. In germline, CDR1 is SQVTM, CDR2 ANQGSEA. The CDR3 loop spans 14 amino acids. CDR3 DNA: TGCAGCGTTGAAGCTGGGACTAGCCCCTACGAGCAGTACTTC. Translated: CSVEAGTSPYEQYF.

The rearrangement links TRBV12-3 or TRBV12-4 to TRBJ1-5; D remains unclear. CDR3 length: 13 residues. Deletions cut 3 bases from V and 2 bases from J, with 5 bases between. This CDR3 is CASSFSRNQPQHF. DNA of the CDR3: TGTGCCAGCAGTTTTTCACGCAATCAGCCCCAGCATTTT.

This clonotype has just a few counts. As DNA, the CDR3 is TGTGCCACTAACCCCGCGGGTAGCTCCTACAATGAGCAGTTCTTC. It specifies CATNPAGSSYNEQFF. The chain links TRBV10-3 to TRBJ2-1; tentatively, D is TRBD2 (5 bases). V dropped 10 bases and J dropped 0 bases, with 16 bases sitting between them. The germline V gene has CDR1 ENHRY and CDR2 SYGVKD. The CDR3 is 15 residues long.

This clonotype was recorded at least ten times. The CDR3 DNA is TGTGCCAGCAGTGATAGCGGGTCCAACAATGAGCAGTTCTTC. It specifies CASSDSGSNNEQFF. V usage is TRBV6-1 and J usage is TRBJ2-1, with 7 bases aligning to TRBD2. Germline CDR1 and CDR2: MNHNS and SASEGT. V shed 3 bases and J 5 bases; nucleotides not matched to a gene: 4. The CDR3 runs to 14 residues.